The clone carrying this T cell receptor (beta chain) was picked up one time. The antigen is not known. This sample was included in a study of T cell responses to AZD1222 COVID-19 vaccine. Trimming cost V 5 bases and J 0 bases, with 11 bases left between them. The CDR3 contains 14 residues. In germline, CDR1 is SGHVS, CDR2 FNYEAQ. Whole-study results and caveats: Nearly half of spike-specific TCRs reportedly go after variant regions that carry no mutations. Donors skewed white British and female; clonal diversity was possibly underestimated.

Measured with immunoSEQ multiplex PCR; TCRdb has only the in-frame clones, and not every one. The sample lists under 150,000 clones; around 83% were seen once. This TCR was recovered from an adult in good health. This rearrangement joins TRBV7-6 to TRBJ2-7; no reliable D call. The sample here was peripheral blood, taken on day 0 of MenACWY control vaccination. CDR3 nucleotides: TGTGCCAGCAGCCCAAAAGTCGACTCCTACGAGCAGTACTTC. Amino acid sequence: CASSPKVDSYEQYF.